This T cell receptor (beta chain) was identified during a study of blood T cell repertoires in COVID-19. Study details: The samples span acute and convalescent COVID-19 from the United States, Italy and Spain. Sample material is recorded as cDNA or gDNA derived from T cells, B-cell-depleted T cells, or PBMCs.

In the study's own analysis: Quantification of nucleated cells was approximated via reference gene primer amplification. Here immunoSEQ multiplex PCR was the method, and the copy in TCRdb shows in-frame clones only, minus some. V and J calls and clone size come straight from that table; D and trimming were deduced from the DNA. The table lists hundreds of thousands of clones, around 85% of them singletons. The V end was cut by 4 bases, the J end by 2 bases, with 11 bases between. Germline V CDR1 and CDR2: GTSNPN, SVGIG (reference sequence). This CDR3 contains 13 residues. The rearrangement uses TRBV30 and TRBJ1-2, with a possible D match to TRBD1 (5 bases). This receptor was taken from a man older than 75 with acute or convalescent COVID-19. Sequenced: peripheral blood. The CDR3 DNA is TGTGCCTGGACTGTCCAGGGCAACTATGGCTACACCTTC. It encodes CAWTVQGNYGYTF.